This entry concerns a single T cell receptor beta chain. The data stem from a study of T cell changes during pregnancy in multiple sclerosis. The repertoire was sequenced with immunoSEQ multiplex PCR; TCRdb's copy has only in-frame clones and lacks some. Of roughly 40,000 clones in the sample, roughly nine tenths are singletons; the top ten hold approximately 0.8%. Here the sequenced sample was CD4+ T cells from peripheral blood mononuclear cells, taken before pregnancy. This sequence was found in a female donor with multiple sclerosis, enrolled in a pregnancy study.

For the CDR3, the DNA is TGCGCCAGCAGCTTTCTAGGTTACACCGGGGAGCTGTTTTTT. It yields the protein CASSFLGYTGELFF. This sequence joins TRBV5-1 and TRBJ2-2; D is unclear. Trimming pared 2 bases from V and 3 bases from J, leaving 8 bases between. Per germline, CDR1 SGHRS and CDR2 YFSETQ. The CDR3 covers 14 residues.